This T cell receptor (beta chain) is from a study of CD8 T cells in Susac syndrome. Stable or active relapsing-remitting multiple sclerosis, untreated and meeting revised McDonald criteria, defined the controls. RNA amounts of roughly 0.5 to 1 ug underwent reverse transcription with random hexamers. An immunoSEQ multiplex PCR generated amplified TCR beta CDR3 products spanning 54 Vbeta and 13 Jbeta. Using its own MiXCR run on the immunoSEQ multiplex PCR reads, TCRdb lists one record per CDR3 protein. Of about 130,000 distinct CDR3 sequences listed, roughly 94% are singletons. This CDR3 region has 13 residues. Trimming shortened V by 7 bases and J by 4 bases, and 11 bases separated the two germline ends. Germline V CDR1 and CDR2: SNHLY, FYNNEI.

The sequenced sample was CD4+ T cells from PBMCs. The receptor was derived from a human donor with multiple sclerosis. The rearrangement uses TRBV2 and TRBJ1-5; D gene ambiguous. The chain's CDR3 is CASKGRENQPQHF. As DNA, the CDR3 is TGTGCCAGCAAGGGTCGGGAAAATCAGCCCCAGCATTTT.